One and the same sample provided the 21 T cell receptor beta chains below, sequenced in a study of blood T cell repertoires in COVID-19. TCRdb's copy holds only in-frame clones and misses some; the assay was immunoSEQ multiplex PCR. The table lists more than 60,000 clones, about 93% of them singletons. Sequencing input: peripheral blood. Every receptor here comes from a human donor in a cohort sampled during active COVID-19.

The chain couples TRBV6-2 or TRBV6-3 to TRBJ2-7; 7 bases match TRBD1. V lost 5 bases to trimming and J lost 5 bases; unmatched junction nucleotides: 12. The CDR3 covers 15 residues. Germline lookup yields CDR1 MNHEY and CDR2 SVGEGT. The chain's CDR3 is CASSRPGQRPDEQYF. The CDR3 DNA follows: TGTGCCAGCAGTAGGCCGGGACAGAGACCAGACGAGCAGTACTTC.

V gene TRBV24-1 combines with J gene TRBJ2-3, with a weak D call TRBD2 (6 bases). The germline CDR1 and CDR2 sequences are KGHDR and SFDVKD. V dropped 1 base and J dropped 9 bases, with 7 bases sitting between them. This CDR3 has 12 residues. CDR3 amino acids: CATSDFRGTQYF. The CDR3 DNA sequence: TGTGCCACCAGTGATTTCCGGGGGACGCAGTATTTT.

V and J are TRBV4-3 and TRBJ2-1; TRBD2 might be the D (5 bases). V lost 3 bases, J lost 1 base, and 16 bases lay in between. From germline, CDR1 is LGHNA and CDR2 YSLEER. The CDR3 spans 17 residues. CDR3 sequence: CASSHGPGLESYNEQFF. The CDR3, as DNA: TGCGCCAGCAGCCACGGCCCCGGACTGGAGTCCTACAATGAGCAGTTCTTC.

The sample holds one count of this clone. The chain links TRBV5-1 to TRBJ2-3, with D maybe TRBD1 (7 bases). Germline V gives CDR1 SGHRS, CDR2 YFSETQ. The CDR3 has 14 amino acids. Between the trimmed V and J ends, which lost 7 bases and 4 bases, there was a span of 16 bases. The CDR3 loop is CASYWTGGADTQYF. CDR3 bases: TGCGCCAGCTACTGGACAGGCGGGGCAGATACGCAGTATTTT.

This chain connects TRBV7-9 to TRBJ1-3, with D possibly TRBD1 on 6 matching bases. V was pared by 5 bases and J by 0 bases, with 8 bases between. The CDR3 length is 14 residues. The germline V gene has CDR1 SEHNR and CDR2 FQNEAQ (reference sequence). The CDR3, as DNA: TGTGCCAGCAGCGGGGGCTTCTCTGGAAACACCATATATTTT. It is translated as CASSGGFSGNTIYF.

The V call is TRBV19, the J call TRBJ2-1; possible D gene TRBD1, 6 bases. From germline, CDR1 is LNHDA and CDR2 SQIVND (reference sequence). The CDR3 is 13 amino acids. V shed 2 bases and J shed 9 bases, with 11 bases lying between them. CDR3 region: CASSIHNRAEQFF. CDR3 coding DNA: TGTGCCAGTAGTATACACAACAGGGCTGAGCAGTTCTTC.

V usage is TRBV9 and J usage is TRBJ2-1, with 8 bases that match TRBD1. The CDR3 totals 16 residues. Per the germline V gene, CDR1 is SGDLS and CDR2 is YYNGEE. V shed 4 bases, J shed 3 bases, and the junction held 9 bases outside the gene matches. CDR3 residues: CASSLMGTGHYNEQFF. CDR3 DNA sequence: TGTGCCAGCAGCTTGATGGGGACAGGACACTACAATGAGCAGTTCTTC.

V is TRBV6-1 and J is TRBJ1-5; D is ambiguous. In germline, CDR1 is MNHNS, CDR2 SASEGT. There are 17 residues in the CDR3. V shed 4 bases and J shed 1 base, with 17 bases lying between them. CDR3 protein: CASSGPGFPGSNQPQHF. CDR3 nucleotides: TGTGCCAGCAGTGGGCCAGGCTTCCCTGGGAGCAATCAGCCCCAGCATTTT.

The chain recombines TRBV15 with TRBJ1-6; tentative D call: TRBD1 (5 bases). The CDR3 covers 14 residues. The germline V gene encodes CDR1 LNHNV and CDR2 YYDKDF (reference sequence). V was trimmed by 5 bases and J by 7 bases, leaving 12 bases between them. CDR3 DNA sequence: TGTGCCACCAGCTTACGGGGGGGAAATTCACCCCTCCACTTT. Amino acid sequence: CATSLRGGNSPLHF.

The gene calls are TRBV7-2 and TRBJ2-7, with 11 bases matching TRBD2. CDR1 SGHTA and CDR2 FQGNSA come from the germline V gene. This CDR3 spans 15 amino acids. Trimming removed 6 bases from V and 0 bases from J; junction bases left unmatched: 4. The CDR3 loop is CASSFTSGSSYEQYF. CDR3 sequence (DNA): TGTGCCAGCAGTTTTACTAGCGGGAGCTCCTACGAGCAGTACTTC. Drawing the rest from reference TRBV7-2 and TRBJ2-7, the complete variable domain is GAGVSQSPSNKVTEKGKDVELRCDPISGHTALYWYRQSLGQGLEFLIYFQGNSAPDKSGLPSDRFSAERTGGSVSTLTIQRTQQEDSAVYLCASSFTSGSSYEQYFGPGTRLTVT.

The gene calls are TRBV19 and TRBJ2-1, with 7 bases that match TRBD2. This CDR3 is 15 amino acids long. Germline trimming cut 7 bases from V and 4 bases from J; bases unmatched to any gene: 10. In germline, CDR1 is LNHDA, CDR2 SQIVND (reference sequence). The CDR3 protein is CASTPVAGVYNEQFF. The DNA of the CDR3 is TGTGCCAGTACCCCCGTCGCGGGGGTGTACAATGAGCAGTTCTTC.

V is TRBV2 and J is TRBJ2-3; D is unresolved. This CDR3 region has 10 residues. Germline lookup yields CDR1 SNHLY and CDR2 FYNNEI. Between the trimmed V and J ends, which lost 10 bases and 0 bases, there was a span of 2 bases. CDR3 region: CATSTDTQYF. CDR3 DNA sequence: TGTGCCACGAGCACAGATACGCAGTATTTT. Full variable domain (missing parts from reference TRBV2 and TRBJ2-3): EPEVTQTPSHQVTQMGQEVILRCVPISNHLYFYWYRQILGQKVEFLVSFYNNEISEKSEIFDDQFSVERPDGSNFTLKIRSTKLEDSAMYFCATSTDTQYFGPGTRLTVL.

V and J are TRBV5-6 and TRBJ1-2; D remains ambiguous. Germline CDR1 and CDR2: SGHDT and YYEEEE. The CDR3 has 14 amino acids. The germline V and J ends were trimmed by 5 bases and 4 bases, with 15 bases remaining between them. This CDR3 is CASRVLGGGYGYTF. CDR3 nucleotide sequence: TGTGCCAGCAGGGTACTCGGAGGAGGCTATGGCTACACCTTC.

This chain links TRBV5-5 with TRBJ2-1, with TRBD1 as a possible D gene (6 bases). The CDR3 loop spans 15 amino acids. Germline values: CDR1 SGHKS, CDR2 YYEKEE (reference sequence). Trimming left V 5 bases short and J 0 bases short, with 12 bases between. Written as DNA, the CDR3 is TGTGCCAGCAGGACAACAGGGAGCTCCTACAATGAGCAGTTCTTC. Amino acid sequence: CASRTTGSSYNEQFF.

J is TRBJ1-2 and V is TRBV9, with D hard to call. Trimming took off 2 bases at V and 0 bases at J, with 11 bases between the two ends. The CDR3 consists of 15 residues. CDR1 is SGDLS and CDR2 is YYNGEE in the germline V gene. This CDR3 is CASSVSTQANYGYTF. The DNA of the CDR3 is TGTGCCAGCAGCGTGTCGACACAAGCTAACTATGGCTACACCTTC. The full variable domain, completed using reference TRBV9 and TRBJ1-2, is DSGVTQTPKHLITATGQRVTLRCSPRSGDLSVYWYQQSLDQGLQFLIQYYNGEERAKGNILERFSAQQFPDLHSELNLSSLELGDSALYFCASSVSTQANYGYTFGSGTRLTVV.

The J gene is TRBJ1-3, the V gene TRBV7-9; no clear D. Trimming took off 5 bases at V and 0 bases at J, with 5 bases between the two ends. This CDR3 has 13 residues. The V gene's germline CDR1 is SEHNR and CDR2 FQNEAQ (reference sequence). CDR3 residues: CASSPSSGNTIYF. CDR3 nucleotides: TGTGCCAGCAGCCCTAGCTCTGGAAACACCATATATTTT.

The chain uses TRBV2 and TRBJ1-6, with TRBD1 as a possible D gene (6 bases). The V gene lost 5 bases and the J gene lost 15 bases, with 20 bases spanning the gap. This CDR3 region has 14 residues. Germline V lookup: CDR1 SNHLY, CDR2 FYNNEI. The DNA of the CDR3 is TGTGCCAGCAGTAAAGGGACACGGATCTTCGACCTCCACTTT. Its translation: CASSKGTRIFDLHF.

This clone was detected only a few times. The V call is TRBV7-2, the J call TRBJ2-3; D is possibly TRBD2 (6 bases). With 5 bases removed from V and 4 bases from J, the gap between germline ends came to 13 bases. In germline, CDR1 is SGHTA, CDR2 FQGNSA. CDR3 length: 14 amino acids. This CDR3 reads CASSLGSGPDTQYF. The DNA of the CDR3 is TGTGCCAGCAGCCTCGGGAGCGGTCCAGATACGCAGTATTTT.

The CDR3 DNA sequence: TGTGCCAGCAGTGCATCGGGACTAGCGGGGGGGCCGTACGCCGGGGAGCTGTTTTTT. Translation: CASSASGLAGGPYAGELFF. The rearrangement uses TRBV27 and TRBJ2-2; 16 bases line up with TRBD2. The CDR3 is made up of 19 amino acids. Germline CDR1 and CDR2: MNHEY and SMNVEV (reference sequence). The V segment lost 5 bases and the J segment 6 bases; nucleotides outside the gene matches: 12.

The V gene is TRBV6-2 or TRBV6-3, the J gene TRBJ2-3; 10 bases map to TRBD2. The germline V gene has CDR1 MNHEY and CDR2 SVGEGT. The CDR3 length is 14 residues. Trimming removed 5 bases from V and 4 bases from J; junction bases left unmatched: 3. The CDR3 DNA reads as TGTGCCAGCAGTACTAGCGGGGTCCCAGATACGCAGTATTTT. Protein sequence: CASSTSGVPDTQYF.

The rearrangement links TRBV6-2 or TRBV6-3 to TRBJ1-2; the D is unclear. With 0 bases removed from V and 2 bases from J, the gap between germline ends came to 7 bases. This CDR3 has 14 amino acids. Germline V lookup: CDR1 MNHEY, CDR2 SVGEGT. This CDR3 is CASSYSAVNYGYTF. CDR3 nucleotide sequence: TGTGCCAGCAGTTACTCTGCAGTAAACTATGGCTACACCTTC.